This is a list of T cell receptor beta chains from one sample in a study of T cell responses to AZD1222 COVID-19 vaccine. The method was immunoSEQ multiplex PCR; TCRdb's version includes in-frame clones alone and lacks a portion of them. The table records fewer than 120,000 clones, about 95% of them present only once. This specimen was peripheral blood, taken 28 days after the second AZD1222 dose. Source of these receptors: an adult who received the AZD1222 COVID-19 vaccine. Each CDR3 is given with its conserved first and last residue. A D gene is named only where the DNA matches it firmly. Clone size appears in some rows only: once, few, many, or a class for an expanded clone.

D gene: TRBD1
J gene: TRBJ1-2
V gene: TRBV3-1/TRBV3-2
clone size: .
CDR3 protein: CASSGQGEGYTF
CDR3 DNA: TGTGCCAGCTCGGGACAGGGGGAAGGCTACACCTTC

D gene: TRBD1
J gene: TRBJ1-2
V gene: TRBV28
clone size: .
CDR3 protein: CASSAGQRGYTF
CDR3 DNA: TGTGCCAGCAGTGCGGGACAGCGTGGCTACACCTTC

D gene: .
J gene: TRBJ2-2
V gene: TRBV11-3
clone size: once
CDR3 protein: CASSLGLPGELFF
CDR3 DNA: TGTGCCAGCAGCCTAGGGCTACCCGGGGAGCTGTTTTTT

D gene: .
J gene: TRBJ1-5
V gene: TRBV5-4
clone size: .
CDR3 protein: CASSLENHQPQHF
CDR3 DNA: TGTGCCAGCAGCTTGGAGAATCATCAGCCCCAGCATTTT

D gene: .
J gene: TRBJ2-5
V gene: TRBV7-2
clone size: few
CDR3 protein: CASSQGGMRQETQYF
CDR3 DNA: TGTGCCAGCAGCCAAGGGGGGATGCGCCAAGAGACCCAGTACTTC

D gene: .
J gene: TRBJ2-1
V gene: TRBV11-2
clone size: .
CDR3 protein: CASSYNNNEQFF
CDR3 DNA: TGTGCCAGCAGCTACAACAATAATGAGCAGTTCTTC

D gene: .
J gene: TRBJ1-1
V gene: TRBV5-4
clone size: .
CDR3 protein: CASSLSAGNTEAFF
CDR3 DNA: TGTGCCAGCAGCTTGAGCGCTGGGAACACTGAAGCTTTCTTT

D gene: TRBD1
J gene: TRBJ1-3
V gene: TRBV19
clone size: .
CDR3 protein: CASTSRDSSGNTIYF
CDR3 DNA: TGTGCCAGTACCAGCCGGGACAGCTCTGGAAACACCATATATTTT

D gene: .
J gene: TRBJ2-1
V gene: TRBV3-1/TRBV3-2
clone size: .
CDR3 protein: CASSQETGNYNEQFF
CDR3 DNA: TGTGCCAGCAGCCAAGAGACAGGAAACTACAATGAGCAGTTCTTC

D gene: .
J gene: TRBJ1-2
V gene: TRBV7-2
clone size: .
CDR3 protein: CASSPPLDGQLGYGYTF
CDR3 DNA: TGTGCCAGCAGCCCTCCCTTGGACGGGCAGCTCGGGTATGGCTACACCTTC

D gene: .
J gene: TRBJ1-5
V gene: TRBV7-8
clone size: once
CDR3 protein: CASSLASGYNQPQHF
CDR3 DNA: TGTGCCAGCAGCTTAGCGTCGGGGTACAATCAGCCCCAGCATTTT

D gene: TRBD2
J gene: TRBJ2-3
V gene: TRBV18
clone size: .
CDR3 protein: CASSPPSLAGGDTQYF
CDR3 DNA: TGTGCCAGCTCACCACCATCACTAGCGGGAGGCGATACGCAGTATTTT

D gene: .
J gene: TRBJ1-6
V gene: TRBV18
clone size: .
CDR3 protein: CASSPSGRQYSPLHF
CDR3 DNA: TGTGCCAGCTCGCCCTCGGGCAGACAGTATTCACCCCTCCACTTT

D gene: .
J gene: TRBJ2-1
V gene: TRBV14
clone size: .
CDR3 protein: CASSHYSGSYNEQFF
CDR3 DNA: TGTGCCAGCAGCCACTACAGTGGCTCCTACAATGAGCAGTTCTTC

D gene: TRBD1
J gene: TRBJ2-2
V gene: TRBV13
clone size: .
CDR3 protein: CASSTRTGSYTGELFF
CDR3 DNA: TGTGCCAGCAGCACCCGGACAGGGAGTTACACCGGGGAGCTGTTTTTT

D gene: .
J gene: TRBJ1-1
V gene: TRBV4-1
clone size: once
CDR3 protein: CASSQRINTEAFF
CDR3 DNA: TGCGCCAGCAGCCAACGAATTAACACTGAAGCTTTCTTT

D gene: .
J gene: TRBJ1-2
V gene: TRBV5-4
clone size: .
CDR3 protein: CASSPDSYGYTF
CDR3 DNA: TGTGCCAGCAGCCCGGACAGCTATGGCTACACCTTC

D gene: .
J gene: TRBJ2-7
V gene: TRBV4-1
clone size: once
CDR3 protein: CASSRIDGEQYF
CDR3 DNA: TGCGCCAGCAGCCGTATAGACGGCGAGCAGTACTTC

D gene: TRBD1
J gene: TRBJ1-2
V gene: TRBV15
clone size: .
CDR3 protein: CATRESSEWTGFGYTF
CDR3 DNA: TGTGCCACCAGGGAAAGCTCTGAGTGGACAGGGTTTGGCTACACCTTC

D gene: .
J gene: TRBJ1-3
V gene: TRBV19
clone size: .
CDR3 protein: CASSGTGTWGVSGNTIYF
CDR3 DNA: TGTGCCAGTAGCGGAACCGGGACGTGGGGAGTCTCTGGAAACACCATATATTTT

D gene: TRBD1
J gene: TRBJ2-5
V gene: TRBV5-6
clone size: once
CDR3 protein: CASSFKRTGAVGETQYF
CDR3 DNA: TGTGCCAGCAGCTTTAAAAGGACAGGGGCCGTTGGGGAGACCCAGTACTTC

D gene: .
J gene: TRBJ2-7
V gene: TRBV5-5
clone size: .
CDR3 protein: CASSWDSYEQYF
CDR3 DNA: TGTGCCAGCAGCTGGGACTCCTACGAGCAGTACTTC

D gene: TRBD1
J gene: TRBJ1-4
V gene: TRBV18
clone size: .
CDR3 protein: CASSPGQGPNEKLFF
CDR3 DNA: TGTGCCAGCTCGCCGGGACAGGGCCCTAATGAAAAACTGTTTTTT

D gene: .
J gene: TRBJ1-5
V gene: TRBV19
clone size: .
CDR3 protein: CASRRQDSSNQPQHF
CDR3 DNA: TGTGCCAGCAGACGACAAGACAGTAGCAATCAGCCCCAGCATTTT

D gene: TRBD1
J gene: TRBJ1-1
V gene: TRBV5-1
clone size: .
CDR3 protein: CASRGGQGASQAFF
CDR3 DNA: TGCGCCAGCAGAGGAGGACAGGGGGCGTCCCAAGCTTTCTTT

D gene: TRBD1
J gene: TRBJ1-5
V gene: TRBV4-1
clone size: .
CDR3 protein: CASSQVEHRGQPQHF
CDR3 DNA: TGCGCCAGCAGCCAAGTCGAACACAGGGGCCAGCCCCAGCATTTT

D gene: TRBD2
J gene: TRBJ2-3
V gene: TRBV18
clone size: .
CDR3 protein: CASSPNLGPASGRSDTQYF
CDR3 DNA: TGTGCCAGCTCACCAAATTTGGGACCTGCTAGCGGGAGGTCAGATACGCAGTATTTT

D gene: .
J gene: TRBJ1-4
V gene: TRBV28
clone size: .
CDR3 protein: CASSLPGSLDEKLFF
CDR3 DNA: TGTGCCAGCAGTTTACCCGGCTCCCTGGATGAAAAACTGTTTTTT

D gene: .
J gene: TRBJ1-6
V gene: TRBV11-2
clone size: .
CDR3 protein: CASSPDPYNSPLHF
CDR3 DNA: TGTGCCAGCAGCCCCGACCCCTATAATTCACCCCTCCACTTT

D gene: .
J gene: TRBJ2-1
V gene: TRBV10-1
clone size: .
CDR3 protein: CATSLGGSYNEQFF
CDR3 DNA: TGCGCCACCTCCCTTGGCGGATCCTACAATGAGCAGTTCTTC

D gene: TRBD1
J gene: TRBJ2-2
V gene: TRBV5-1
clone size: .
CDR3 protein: CASSWDPRDRGINTGELFF
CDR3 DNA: TGCGCCAGCAGCTGGGACCCTCGGGACAGGGGAATTAACACCGGGGAGCTGTTTTTT

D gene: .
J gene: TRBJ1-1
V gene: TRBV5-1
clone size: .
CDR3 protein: CASNTDPNTEAFF
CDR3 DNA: TGCGCCAGCAACACTGACCCGAACACTGAAGCTTTCTTT

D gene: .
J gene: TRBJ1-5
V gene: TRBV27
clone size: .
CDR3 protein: CASSFSGRNQPQHF
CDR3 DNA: TGTGCCAGCAGTTTCTCCGGGCGGAATCAGCCCCAGCATTTT

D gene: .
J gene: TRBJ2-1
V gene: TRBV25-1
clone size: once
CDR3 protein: CASSEGISRGFYNEQFF
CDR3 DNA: TGTGCCAGCAGTGAAGGAATCAGCCGGGGATTCTACAATGAGCAGTTCTTC

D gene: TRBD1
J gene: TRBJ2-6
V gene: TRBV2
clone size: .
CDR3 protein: CASTGQGTGANVLTF
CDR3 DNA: TGTGCCAGCACGGGACAGGGAACTGGGGCCAACGTCCTGACTTTC

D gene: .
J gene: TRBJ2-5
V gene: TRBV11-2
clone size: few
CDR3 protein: CASSFNGPQETQYF
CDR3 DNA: TGTGCCAGCAGCTTTAATGGGCCCCAAGAGACCCAGTACTTC

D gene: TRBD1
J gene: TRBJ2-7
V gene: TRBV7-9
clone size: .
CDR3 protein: CASSPDRGLFEQYF
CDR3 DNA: TGTGCCAGCAGCCCAGACAGGGGGCTATTCGAGCAGTACTTC

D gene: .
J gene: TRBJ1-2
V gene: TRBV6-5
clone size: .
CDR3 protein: CASTPGSYGYTF
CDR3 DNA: TGTGCCAGCACCCCCGGCAGCTATGGCTACACCTTC

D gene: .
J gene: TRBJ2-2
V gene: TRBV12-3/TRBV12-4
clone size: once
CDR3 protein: CASSRAPAGELFF
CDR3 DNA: TGTGCCAGCAGCCGAGCCCCCGCCGGGGAGCTGTTTTTT

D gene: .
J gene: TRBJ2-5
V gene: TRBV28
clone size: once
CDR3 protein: CASHGWQETQYF
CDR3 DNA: TGTGCCAGCCACGGGTGGCAAGAGACCCAGTACTTC

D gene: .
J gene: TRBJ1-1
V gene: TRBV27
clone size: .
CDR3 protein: CASSLHGNTEAFF
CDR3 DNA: TGTGCCAGCAGTTTACACGGAAACACTGAAGCTTTCTTT